The 20 T cell receptor beta chains listed next were all sequenced from one sample in a study of type 1 and type 2 diabetes patients. Amplification started from genomic DNA. A primer set of 30 forward and 13 reverse primers amplified the CDR3. MiXCR, applied by TCRdb to the multiplex PCR reads, yields one record per CDR3 protein. The sample holds a few hundred thousand distinct CDR3 sequences; over 45% are singletons and the top ten take roughly an eighth. Sequencing was performed on peripheral blood mononuclear cells (PBMCs). The receptor source for this set is a man younger than 30 with type 2 diabetes.

The gene calls are TRBV10-2 and TRBJ2-1; TRBD1 or TRBD2 may be the D gene (6 bases each). CDR3 length equals 14 residues. Germline CDR1 WSHSY, CDR2 SAAADI. V was shortened by 7 bases and J by 3 bases, with 13 bases between the two germline ends. The CDR3 nucleotides read TGCGCCAGCAACCGACGGGGGCTCTACAATGAGCAGTTCTTC. Amino acids: CASNRRGLYNEQFF.

This chain uses TRBV20-1 with TRBJ2-7; tentative D call: TRBD1 (5 bases). Per germline, CDR1 DFQATT and CDR2 SNEGSKA (reference sequence). V was cut by 3 bases and J by 4 bases, with 25 bases left in between. This CDR3 is built from 17 residues. CDR3 amino acids: CSASGGRAWDGHYEQYF. In DNA, the CDR3 is TGCAGTGCTAGTGGTGGCAGGGCTTGGGATGGGCATTACGAGCAGTACTTC.

V and J are TRBV13 and TRBJ1-6, with D maybe TRBD1 (5 bases). V was cut by 5 bases and J by 0 bases, with 20 bases left in between. Germline CDR1 reads PRHDT; CDR2 reads FYEKMQ (reference sequence). The CDR3 runs to 19 residues. CDR3 sequence: CASSPRRTGLSSYNSPLHF. Here the CDR3 DNA reads TGTGCCAGCAGCCCCAGGCGCACAGGCCTTAGCTCCTATAATTCACCCCTCCACTTT.

The V gene is TRBV6-2 or TRBV6-3, the J gene TRBJ2-1, with 12 bases fitting TRBD2. Unmatched junction bases numbered 7, after V lost 9 bases and J lost 7 bases. The CDR3 is 14 residues long. Germline V gene sequence: CDR1 MNHEY, CDR2 SVGEGT. CDR3 in amino acids: CASRLAGEANEQFF. The CDR3 DNA is TGTGCCAGTAGACTAGCGGGAGAAGCGAATGAGCAGTTCTTC.

This clonotype was recorded once. The chain links TRBV7-2 to TRBJ2-2, with TRBD1 matching 8 bases. CDR1 is SGHTA and CDR2 is FQGNSA in the germline V gene. Trimming at V came to 4 bases and at J to 2 bases, leaving 6 bases not matched to a gene. The CDR3 runs 16 residues. The CDR3 here is CASSSQGEINTGELFF. In nucleotides, the CDR3 is TGTGCCAGCAGCTCACAGGGGGAAATCAACACCGGGGAGCTGTTTTTT.

This clonotype was detected a few times. This chain connects TRBV12-3 or TRBV12-4 to TRBJ2-5, with D unresolved. The CDR3 totals 17 residues. V was shortened by 6 bases and J by 5 bases, with 25 bases between the two germline ends. The CDR3: CASRRPPGATLGETQYF. CDR3 in DNA: TGTGCCAGCAGACGTCCCCCCGGTGCTACTTTGGGGGAGACCCAGTACTTC.

Points on this clonotype: A read error is possible here, since a much larger clone lies one base away. The chain has TRBV25-1 and TRBJ2-1, with D perhaps TRBD2 (5 bases). This CDR3 contains 13 residues. The germline V gene encodes CDR1 MGHDK and CDR2 SYGVNS. CDR3 sequence: CAGSEFGVNEQFF. The DNA for the CDR3 is TGTGCCGGCAGTGAATTCGGGGTCAATGAGCAGTTCTTC.

This clonotype occurred a few times. The chain recombines TRBV6-6 with TRBJ1-5; no clear D. The germline V and J ends were trimmed by 2 bases and 6 bases, with 5 bases remaining between them. This CDR3 comprises 12 residues. Germline values: CDR1 MNHNY, CDR2 SVGAGI (reference sequence). This CDR3 is CASSYKRQPQHF. Here the CDR3 DNA reads TGTGCCAGCAGTTACAAGCGTCAGCCCCAGCATTTT.

V gene TRBV5-1 combines with J gene TRBJ1-4, with 8 bases fitting TRBD1. After removal of 4 bases from V and 7 bases from J, the junction contained 6 bases not matched to a gene. From germline, CDR1 is SGHRS and CDR2 YFSETQ. The CDR3 has 14 amino acids. The CDR3 nucleotides are TGCGCCAGCAGCCCGGGACAGGAGGGTGAAAAACTGTTTTTT. This gives the protein CASSPGQEGEKLFF.

This clonotype has more than one count but fewer than ten. The chain is built from TRBV10-1 and TRBJ1-5; D possibly corresponds to TRBD1 (6 bases). From germline, CDR1 is WNHNN and CDR2 SYGVQD (reference sequence). The V end lost 5 bases, the J end lost 3 bases, and 8 bases lay between the germline ends. This CDR3 has 13 residues. CDR3 region: CASSTGNNQPQHF. Written as DNA, the CDR3 is TGCGCCAGCAGTACAGGGAACAATCAGCCCCAGCATTTT.

The rearrangement links TRBV2 to TRBJ1-5; no reliable D call. In germline, CDR1 is SNHLY, CDR2 FYNNEI. V was clipped by 6 bases and J by 1 base, with 10 bases between them. The CDR3 contains 14 residues. For the CDR3, the DNA is TGTGCCAGCAGCGACGACTGGAGCAATCAGCCCCAGCATTTT. It is translated as CASSDDWSNQPQHF. Variable domain in full (rest from reference TRBV2 and TRBJ1-5): EPEVTQTPSHQVTQMGQEVILRCVPISNHLYFYWYRQILGQKVEFLVSFYNNEISEKSEIFDDQFSVERPDGSNFTLKIRSTKLEDSAMYFCASSDDWSNQPQHFGDGTRLSIL.

This clonotype turned up a few times. CDR3 sequence: CASSVGGTSGTYEQYF. CDR3 DNA: TGTGCCAGCAGCGTAGGGGGGACTAGTGGCACCTACGAGCAGTACTTC. The chain is built from TRBV9 and TRBJ2-7; 8 bases fit TRBD2. The V gene's germline CDR1 is SGDLS and CDR2 YYNGEE. Losses at the gene ends were 0 bases for V and 2 bases for J; bases not matched to a gene: 7. This CDR3 region has 16 residues.

Only one count was recorded for this clonotype. An end of the junction does not agree with germline; a read error may underlie this. The rearrangement uses TRBV7-2 and TRBJ2-5; perhaps D is TRBD1 or TRBD2 (5 bases each). Germline values: CDR1 SGHTA, CDR2 FQGNSA. The CDR3 is made up of 17 amino acids. In DNA form, the CDR3 reads TGTGCCAGCAGCCGGAAAACCCCAGGGAGATTCCAAGAGACCCGGTACTTC. Translated: CASSRKTPGRFQETRYF.

The chain couples TRBV6-8 to TRBJ1-6, with 10 bases matching TRBD1. Germline V gives CDR1 MNHGY, CDR2 SAAAGT. V was pared by 6 bases and J by 7 bases, with 12 bases of the junction left unmatched. CDR3 length equals 17 residues. The CDR3 sequence: CASRHRDRGLLNSPLHF. The CDR3 DNA is TGTGCCAGCAGACACCGGGACAGGGGCCTGCTAAATTCACCCCTCCACTTT.

This clonotype was counted a few times. The chain joins TRBV20-1 to TRBJ2-5; no clear D gene. The V end was cut by 5 bases, the J end by 2 bases, with 6 bases between. Germline V gene lookup returns CDR1 DFQATT and CDR2 SNEGSKA (reference sequence). CDR3 size: 11 residues. The CDR3 DNA reads as TGCAGTGCTGGACCTCAAGAGACCCAGTACTTC. This gives the protein CSAGPQETQYF.

The rearrangement uses TRBV10-3 and TRBJ2-7, with a possible D match to TRBD2 (5 bases). The germline V gene has CDR1 ENHRY and CDR2 SYGVKD. This CDR3 is 15 amino acids long. V lost 10 bases to trimming and J lost 2 bases, with 21 bases between them. The DNA for the CDR3 is TGTGCCACCGGCGCGGGTAGAGGGCTCGCCTACGAGCAGTACTTC. This gives the protein CATGAGRGLAYEQYF.

V is TRBV7-9 and J is TRBJ2-7; unclear D gene. V lost 4 bases to trimming and J lost 7 bases, with 26 bases between them. This CDR3 has 17 amino acids. Germline CDR1 and CDR2: SEHNR and FQNEAQ (reference sequence). For the CDR3, the DNA is TGTGCCAGCAGCTCGGCGGTAGGGCAGATGGACCTCGTGGAGCAGTACTTC. Amino acids: CASSSAVGQMDLVEQYF. The entire variable domain, with the rest obtained from reference TRBV7-9 and TRBJ2-7, is as follows: DTGVSQNPRHKITKRGQNVTFRCDPISEHNRLYWYRQTLGQGPEFLTYFQNEAQLEKSRLLSDRFSAERPKGSFSTLEIQRTEQGDSAMYLCASSSAVGQMDLVEQYFGPGTRLTVT.

The V call is TRBV7-9, the J call TRBJ2-7; no firm D call. V dropped 3 bases and J dropped 0 bases, with 9 bases sitting between them. The CDR3 is made up of 14 amino acids. The germline V gene encodes CDR1 SEHNR and CDR2 FQNEAQ (reference sequence). This chain's CDR3 is CASSFAQSSYEQYF. For the CDR3, the DNA is TGTGCCAGCAGCTTTGCACAGAGCTCCTACGAGCAGTACTTC.

The chain has TRBV25-1 and TRBJ2-7; D unresolved. Trimming pared 6 bases from V and 6 bases from J, leaving 12 bases between. Germline V lookup: CDR1 MGHDK, CDR2 SYGVNS. CDR3 length: 12 residues. CDR3 amino acids: CASSETTSEQYF. DNA for the CDR3: TGTGCCAGCAGCGAAACTACAAGCGAGCAGTACTTC.

J is TRBJ2-4 and V is TRBV7-8; D remains ambiguous. Germline lookup yields CDR1 SGHVS and CDR2 FQNEAQ. Trimming took 1 base from V and 0 from J, leaving 13 bases between them. The CDR3 runs to 17 residues. This chain's CDR3 is CASSLGVDGLAKNIQYF. CDR3 in DNA: TGTGCCAGCAGCTTAGGGGTTGACGGCCTAGCCAAAAACATTCAGTACTTC.